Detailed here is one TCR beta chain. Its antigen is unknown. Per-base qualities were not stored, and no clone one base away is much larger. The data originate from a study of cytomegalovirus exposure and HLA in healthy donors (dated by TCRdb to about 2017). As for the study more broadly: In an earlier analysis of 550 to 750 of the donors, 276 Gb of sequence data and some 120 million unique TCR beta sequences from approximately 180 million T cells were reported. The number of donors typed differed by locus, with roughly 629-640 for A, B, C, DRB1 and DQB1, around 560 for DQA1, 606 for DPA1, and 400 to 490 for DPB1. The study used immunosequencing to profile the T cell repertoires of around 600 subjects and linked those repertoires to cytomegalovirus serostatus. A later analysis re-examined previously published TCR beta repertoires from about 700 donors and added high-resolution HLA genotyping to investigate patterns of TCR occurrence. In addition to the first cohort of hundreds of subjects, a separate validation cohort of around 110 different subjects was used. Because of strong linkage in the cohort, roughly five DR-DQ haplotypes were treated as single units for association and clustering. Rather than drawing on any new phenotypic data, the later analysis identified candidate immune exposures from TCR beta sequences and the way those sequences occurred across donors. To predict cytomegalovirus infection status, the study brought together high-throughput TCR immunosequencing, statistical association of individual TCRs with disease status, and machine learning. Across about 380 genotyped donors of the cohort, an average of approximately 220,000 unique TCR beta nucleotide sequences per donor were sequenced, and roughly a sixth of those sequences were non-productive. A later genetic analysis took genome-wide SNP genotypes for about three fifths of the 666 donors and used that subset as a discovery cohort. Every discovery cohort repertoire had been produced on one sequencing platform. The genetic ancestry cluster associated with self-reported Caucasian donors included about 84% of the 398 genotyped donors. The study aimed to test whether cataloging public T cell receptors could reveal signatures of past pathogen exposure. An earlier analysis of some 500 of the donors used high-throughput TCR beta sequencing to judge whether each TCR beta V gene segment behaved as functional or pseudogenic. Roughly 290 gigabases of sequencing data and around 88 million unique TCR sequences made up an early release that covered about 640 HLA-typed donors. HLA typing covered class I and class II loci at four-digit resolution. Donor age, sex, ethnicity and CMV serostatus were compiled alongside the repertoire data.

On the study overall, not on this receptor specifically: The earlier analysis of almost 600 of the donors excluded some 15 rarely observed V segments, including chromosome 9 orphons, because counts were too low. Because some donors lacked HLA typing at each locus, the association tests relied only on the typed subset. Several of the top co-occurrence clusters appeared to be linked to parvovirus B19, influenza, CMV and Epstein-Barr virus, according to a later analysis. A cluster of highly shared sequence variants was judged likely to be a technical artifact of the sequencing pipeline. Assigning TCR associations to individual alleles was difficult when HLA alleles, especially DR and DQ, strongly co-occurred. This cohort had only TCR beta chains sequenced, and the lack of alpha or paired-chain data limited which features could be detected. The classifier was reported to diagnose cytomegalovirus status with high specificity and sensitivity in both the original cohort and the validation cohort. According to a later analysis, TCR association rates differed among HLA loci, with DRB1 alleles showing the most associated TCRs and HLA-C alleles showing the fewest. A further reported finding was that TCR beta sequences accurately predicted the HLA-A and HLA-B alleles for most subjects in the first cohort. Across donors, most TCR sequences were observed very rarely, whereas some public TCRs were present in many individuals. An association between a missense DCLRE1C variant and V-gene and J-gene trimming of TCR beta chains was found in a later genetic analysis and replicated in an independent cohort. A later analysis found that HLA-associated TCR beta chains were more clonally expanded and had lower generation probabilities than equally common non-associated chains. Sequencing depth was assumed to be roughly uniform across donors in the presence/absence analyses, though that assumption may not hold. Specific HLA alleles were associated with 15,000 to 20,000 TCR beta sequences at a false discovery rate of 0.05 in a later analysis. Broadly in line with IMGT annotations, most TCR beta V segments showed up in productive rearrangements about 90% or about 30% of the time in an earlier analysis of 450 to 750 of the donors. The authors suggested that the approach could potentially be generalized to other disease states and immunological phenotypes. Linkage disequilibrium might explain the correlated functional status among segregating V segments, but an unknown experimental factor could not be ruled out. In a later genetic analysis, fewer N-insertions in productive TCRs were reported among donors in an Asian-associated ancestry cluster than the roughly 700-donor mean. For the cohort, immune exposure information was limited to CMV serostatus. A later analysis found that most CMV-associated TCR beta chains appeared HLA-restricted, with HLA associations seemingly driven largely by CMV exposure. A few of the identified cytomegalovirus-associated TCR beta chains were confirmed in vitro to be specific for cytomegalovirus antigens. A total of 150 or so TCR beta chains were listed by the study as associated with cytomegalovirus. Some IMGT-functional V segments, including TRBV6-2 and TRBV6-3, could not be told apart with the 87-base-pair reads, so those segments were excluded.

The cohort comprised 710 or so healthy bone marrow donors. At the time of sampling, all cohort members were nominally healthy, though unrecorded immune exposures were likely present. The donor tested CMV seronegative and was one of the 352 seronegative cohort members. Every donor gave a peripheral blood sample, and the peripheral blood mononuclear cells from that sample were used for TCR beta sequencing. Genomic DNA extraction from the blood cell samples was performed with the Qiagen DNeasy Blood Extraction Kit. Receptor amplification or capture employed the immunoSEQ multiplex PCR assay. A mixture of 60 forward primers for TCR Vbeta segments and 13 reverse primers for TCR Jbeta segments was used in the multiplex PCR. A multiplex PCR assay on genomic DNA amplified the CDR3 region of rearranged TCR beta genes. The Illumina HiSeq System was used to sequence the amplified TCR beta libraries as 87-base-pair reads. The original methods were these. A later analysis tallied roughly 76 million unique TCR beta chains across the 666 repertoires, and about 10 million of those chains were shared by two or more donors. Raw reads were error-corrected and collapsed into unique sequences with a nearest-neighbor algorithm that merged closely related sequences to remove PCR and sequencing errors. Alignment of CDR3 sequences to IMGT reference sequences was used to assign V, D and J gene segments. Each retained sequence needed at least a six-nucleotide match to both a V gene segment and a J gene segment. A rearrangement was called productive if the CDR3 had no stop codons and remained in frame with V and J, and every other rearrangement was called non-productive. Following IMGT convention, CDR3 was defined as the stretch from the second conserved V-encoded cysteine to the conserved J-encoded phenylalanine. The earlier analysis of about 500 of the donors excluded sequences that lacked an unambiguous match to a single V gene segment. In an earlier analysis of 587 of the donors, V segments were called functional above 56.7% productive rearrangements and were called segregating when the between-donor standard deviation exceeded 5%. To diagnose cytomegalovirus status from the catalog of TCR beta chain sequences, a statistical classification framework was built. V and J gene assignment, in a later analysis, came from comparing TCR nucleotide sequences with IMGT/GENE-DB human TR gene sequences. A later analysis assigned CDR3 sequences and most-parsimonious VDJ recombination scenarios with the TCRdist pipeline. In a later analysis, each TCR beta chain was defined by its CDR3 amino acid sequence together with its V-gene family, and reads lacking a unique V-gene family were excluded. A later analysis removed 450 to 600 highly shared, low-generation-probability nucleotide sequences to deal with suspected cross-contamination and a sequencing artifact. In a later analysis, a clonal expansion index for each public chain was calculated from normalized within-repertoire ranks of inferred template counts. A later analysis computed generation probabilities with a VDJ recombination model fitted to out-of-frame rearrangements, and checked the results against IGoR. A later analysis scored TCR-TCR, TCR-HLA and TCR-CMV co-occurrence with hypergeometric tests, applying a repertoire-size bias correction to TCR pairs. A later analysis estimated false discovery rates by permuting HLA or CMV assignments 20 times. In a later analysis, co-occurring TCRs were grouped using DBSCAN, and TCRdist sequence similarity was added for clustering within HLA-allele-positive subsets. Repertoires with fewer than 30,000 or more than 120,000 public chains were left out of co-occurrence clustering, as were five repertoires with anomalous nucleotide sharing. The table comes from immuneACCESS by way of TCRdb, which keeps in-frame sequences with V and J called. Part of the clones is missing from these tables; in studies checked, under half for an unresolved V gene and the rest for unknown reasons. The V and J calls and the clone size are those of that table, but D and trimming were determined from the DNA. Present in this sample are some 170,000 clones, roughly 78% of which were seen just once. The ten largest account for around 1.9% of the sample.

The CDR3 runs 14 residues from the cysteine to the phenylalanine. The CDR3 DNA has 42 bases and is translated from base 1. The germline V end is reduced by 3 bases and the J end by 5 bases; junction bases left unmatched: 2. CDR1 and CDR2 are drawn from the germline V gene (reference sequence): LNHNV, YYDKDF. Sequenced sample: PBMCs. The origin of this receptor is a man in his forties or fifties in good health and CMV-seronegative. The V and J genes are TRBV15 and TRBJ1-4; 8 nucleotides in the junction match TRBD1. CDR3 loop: CATSRDRVNEKLFF. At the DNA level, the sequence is TGTGCCACCAGCAGGGACAGGGTGAATGAAAAACTGTTTTTT.